A selection of T cell receptor beta chains follows, all from one sample in a study of spatial heterogeneity in lung cancer. MiXCR was run by TCRdb on the 5' RACE reads, yielding one entry per CDR3 protein. This sample has roughly 29,000 distinct CDR3 sequences, with 5% to 6% found just once. The source was PBMCs, collected at follow-up. The receptors here all came from a female donor with early-stage non-small cell lung cancer. The CDR3 runs from the conserved cysteine through the conserved F or W. The D gene is left open where the match is weak. Clone size appears in some rows only: once, few, many, or a class for an expanded clone.

clone size: few
D gene: .
J gene: TRBJ1-4
V gene: TRBV12-3/TRBV12-4
CDR3 DNA: TGTGCCAGCAGTCCCGGGTTGGCTAATGAAAAACTGTTTTTT
CDR3 protein: CASSPGLANEKLFF

clone size: many
D gene: .
J gene: TRBJ2-3
V gene: TRBV4-3
CDR3 DNA: TGCGCCAGCAGCCCAGACTACCGCACAGATACGCAGTATTTT
CDR3 protein: CASSPDYRTDTQYF

clone size: many
D gene: .
J gene: TRBJ2-3
V gene: TRBV29-1
CDR3 DNA: TGCAGCGTTGATTATCTAGCCAATGGACCAGATACGCAGTATTTT
CDR3 protein: CSVDYLANGPDTQYF

clone size: many
D gene: TRBD2
J gene: TRBJ2-3
V gene: TRBV15
CDR3 DNA: TGTGCCACCAGCCAGACAATTAGCGGGAGCAGCGCAGATACGCAGTATTTT
CDR3 protein: CATSQTISGSSADTQYF

clone size: many
D gene: .
J gene: TRBJ1-1
V gene: TRBV6-2/TRBV6-3
CDR3 DNA: TGTGCCAGCAGCCGACAGGAGATGAACACTGAAGCTTTCTTT
CDR3 protein: CASSRQEMNTEAFF

clone size: many
D gene: TRBD1
J gene: TRBJ1-6
V gene: TRBV20-1
CDR3 DNA: TGCAGTGCTAGAGAAGGGGGACAGGGGGATTCACCCCTCCACTTT
CDR3 protein: CSAREGGQGDSPLHF

clone size: medium-sized
D gene: .
J gene: TRBJ1-5
V gene: TRBV7-2
CDR3 DNA: TGTGCCAGCTCCAGGCAGGGGTACGGTCAGCCCCAGCATTTT
CDR3 protein: CASSRQGYGQPQHF

clone size: many
D gene: .
J gene: TRBJ2-3
V gene: TRBV7-9
CDR3 DNA: TGTGCCAGCAGCAATTCCGCCCGAAGGCTTAGCACAGATACGCAGTATTTT
CDR3 protein: CASSNSARRLSTDTQYF

clone size: many
D gene: .
J gene: TRBJ2-3
V gene: TRBV7-6
CDR3 DNA: TGTGCCAGCAGCTTCGGGACACGAAGCACAGATACGCAGTATTTT
CDR3 protein: CASSFGTRSTDTQYF

clone size: many
D gene: .
J gene: TRBJ1-1
V gene: TRBV30
CDR3 DNA: TGTGCCTGGATTGGGGGGGACACTGAAGCTTTCTTT
CDR3 protein: CAWIGGDTEAFF

clone size: .
D gene: TRBD1
J gene: TRBJ1-5
V gene: TRBV6-5
CDR3 DNA: TGTGCCAGCAGTGACTACAGGGGCCAGGGGAAGCCCCAGCATTTT
CDR3 protein: CASSDYRGQGKPQHF

clone size: few
D gene: .
J gene: TRBJ2-7
V gene: TRBV7-2
CDR3 DNA: TGTGCCAGCAGCCGGGACTTGGCCTACGAGCAGTACTTC
CDR3 protein: CASSRDLAYEQYF

clone size: many
D gene: TRBD2
J gene: TRBJ2-1
V gene: TRBV12-3/TRBV12-4
CDR3 DNA: TGTGCCAGCAGCCAGACTAGCGGGAGCGGGAATGAGCAGTTCTTC
CDR3 protein: CASSQTSGSGNEQFF

clone size: many
D gene: .
J gene: TRBJ2-1
V gene: TRBV4-3
CDR3 DNA: TGCGCCAGCAGCCATTTAGACAGGTACAATGAGCAGTTCTTC
CDR3 protein: CASSHLDRYNEQFF

clone size: medium-sized
D gene: TRBD2
J gene: TRBJ2-1
V gene: TRBV27
CDR3 DNA: TGTGCCAGCAGTTCCCGTATTGGGACTAGCGGGAGTTCGGAGCAGTTCTTC
CDR3 protein: CASSSRIGTSGSSEQFF

clone size: many
D gene: .
J gene: TRBJ2-5
V gene: TRBV14
CDR3 DNA: TGTGCCAGCAGCCAAGAGGGAGAGACCCAGTACTTC
CDR3 protein: CASSQEGETQYF

clone size: many
D gene: TRBD1
J gene: TRBJ2-1
V gene: TRBV27
CDR3 DNA: TGTGCCAGCAGTCCTTACAGGGGTCCAGGGGTCGGGAATGAGCAGTTCTTC
CDR3 protein: CASSPYRGPGVGNEQFF

clone size: many
D gene: .
J gene: TRBJ1-1
V gene: TRBV7-8
CDR3 DNA: TGTGCCAGCAGCCGATACAGCCGGGACATCGAAGCTTTCTTT
CDR3 protein: CASSRYSRDIEAFF

clone size: few
D gene: .
J gene: TRBJ1-1
V gene: TRBV5-4
CDR3 DNA: TGTGCCAGCAGCTTGGGGGCTTTGAACACTGAAGCTTTCTTT
CDR3 protein: CASSLGALNTEAFF

clone size: .
D gene: TRBD2
J gene: TRBJ2-3
V gene: TRBV7-2
CDR3 DNA: TGTGCCAGCAGCTTGGGAGGGGTGCACACAGATACGCAGTATTTT
CDR3 protein: CASSLGGVHTDTQYF

clone size: many
D gene: TRBD1
J gene: TRBJ2-7
V gene: TRBV19
CDR3 DNA: TGTGCCAGTAGTAACGGGGACAGGGCCTCCTACGAGCAGTACTTC
CDR3 protein: CASSNGDRASYEQYF

clone size: many
D gene: TRBD2
J gene: TRBJ2-5
V gene: TRBV20-1
CDR3 DNA: TGCAGTGCTAGCGGGACTAGCGGGGGGGCTAGTCAAGAGACCCAGTACTTC
CDR3 protein: CSASGTSGGASQETQYF

clone size: .
D gene: TRBD1
J gene: TRBJ2-1
V gene: TRBV10-3
CDR3 DNA: TGTACCATCAGGCAAATGACAGGGGGCTCCTACAATGAGCAGTTCTTC
CDR3 protein: CTIRQMTGGSYNEQFF

clone size: medium-sized
D gene: .
J gene: TRBJ1-5
V gene: TRBV27
CDR3 DNA: TGTGCCAGCAGTTTAGGCTGGAATCAGCCCCAGCATTTT
CDR3 protein: CASSLGWNQPQHF